A single sample gave rise to the 30 T cell receptor beta chains below, sequenced in a study of T cell changes during pregnancy in multiple sclerosis. Profiled with immunoSEQ multiplex PCR; TCRdb holds only in-frame clones, not every one. The sample records fewer than 90,000 clones, 94% being singletons. Specimen: peripheral blood, collected after pregnancy. The receptor set was obtained from a female donor in good health, enrolled as a control in a pregnancy study.

This clone was seen once. The V call is TRBV18, the J call TRBJ1-1; TRBD1 matches at 7 bases. Germline V CDR1 and CDR2: KGHSH, LQKENI. V lost 3 bases and J lost 4; bases outside the gene matches: 14. There are 17 residues in the CDR3. The CDR3 reads CASSPREGAVSFTEAFF. As DNA, the CDR3 is TGTGCCAGCTCACCCAGAGAGGGGGCGGTCTCCTTCACTGAAGCTTTCTTT.

V usage is TRBV7-2 and J usage is TRBJ2-1; 8 nucleotides agree with TRBD2. V was clipped by 5 bases and J by 5 bases; unmatched bases: 8. The CDR3 runs to 15 residues. CDR1 and CDR2 (germline): SGHTA, FQGNSA. The CDR3: CASSQSSGSHNEQFF. DNA for the CDR3: TGTGCCAGCAGCCAGTCCAGCGGGAGCCACAATGAGCAGTTCTTC.

V is TRBV5-1 and J is TRBJ2-5; unclear D gene. This CDR3 contains 12 residues. Germline values: CDR1 SGHRS, CDR2 YFSETQ. Trimming stripped 0 bases from V and 4 bases from J, with 4 bases between. CDR3: CASSLASETQYF. DNA for the CDR3: TGCGCCAGCAGCTTGGCCTCAGAGACCCAGTACTTC.

The chain uses TRBV18 and TRBJ2-7; TRBD1 matches at 7 bases. Trimming removed 7 bases from V and 5 bases from J; junction bases left unmatched: 11. Looked up from germline, CDR1 is KGHSH and CDR2 is LQKENI. The CDR3 totals 14 residues. The CDR3 bases are TGTGCCAGCTTAGCCAGGGACAGTGCCAACGAGCAGTACTTC. Its translation is CASLARDSANEQYF.

V is TRBV27 and J is TRBJ2-1; D might be TRBD1 (6 bases). CDR1 is MNHEY and CDR2 is SMNVEV in the germline V gene (reference sequence). The ends were cut back, 3 bases at V and 5 bases at J, with 8 bases in the middle. This CDR3 comprises 13 residues. The CDR3 sequence is CASSFAGDNEQFF. The CDR3 nucleotides read TGTGCCAGCAGTTTTGCAGGGGACAATGAGCAGTTCTTC.

V gene TRBV5-4 combines with J gene TRBJ1-4; weak D call: TRBD1 (5 bases). This CDR3 comprises 16 residues. The V end lost 3 bases, the J end lost 0 bases, and 12 bases lay between the germline ends. Germline lookup yields CDR1 SGHNT and CDR2 YYREEE (reference sequence). In DNA form, the CDR3 reads TGTGCCAGCAGCTCAGACCCGACAGCAACTAATGAAAAACTGTTTTTT. Residues: CASSSDPTATNEKLFF. Looking up the rest from reference TRBV5-4 and TRBJ1-4 gives the full variable domain: ETGVTQSPTHLIKTRGQQVTLRCSSQSGHNTVSWYQQALGQGPQFIFQYYREEENGRGNFPPRFSGLQFPNYSSELNVNALELDDSALYLCASSSDPTATNEKLFFGSGTQLSVL.

The rearrangement uses TRBV19 and TRBJ1-5; 8 nucleotides line up with TRBD1. This CDR3 has 18 residues. Germline CDR1 is LNHDA and CDR2 is SQIVND (reference sequence). J lost 4 bases, V lost 3 bases, and 14 bases had no gene match. The CDR3 here is CASSIRPGQGYSNQPQHF. CDR3 DNA sequence: TGTGCCAGTAGTATCCGCCCTGGACAGGGCTACTCTAATCAGCCCCAGCATTTT.

This chain links TRBV4-1 with TRBJ2-2, with TRBD2 as a possible D gene (6 bases). The V gene's germline CDR1 is MGHRA and CDR2 YSYEKL. CDR3 length: 18 amino acids. The V end was cut by 2 bases, the J end by 3 bases, with 19 bases between. CDR3 region: CASSQYPGTSYYTGELFF. Here the CDR3 DNA reads TGCGCCAGCAGCCAATATCCGGGAACTAGCTACTACACCGGGGAGCTGTTTTTT.

J is TRBJ2-2 and V is TRBV5-6; D may be TRBD2 (5 bases). The CDR3 covers 15 residues. Germline CDR1 and CDR2: SGHDT and YYEEEE. V lost 1 base and J lost 3, with 10 bases in between. DNA for the CDR3: TGTGCCAGCAGCTTGAAGGTGGGAGACACCGGGGAGCTGTTTTTT. Protein sequence: CASSLKVGDTGELFF. Complete variable domain (other parts from reference TRBV5-6 and TRBJ2-2): DAGVTQSPTHLIKTRGQQVTLRCSPKSGHDTVSWYQQALGQGPQFIFQYYEEEERQRGNFPDRFSGHQFPNYSSELNVNALLLGDSALYLCASSLKVGDTGELFFGEGSRLTVL.

The chain is built from TRBV29-1 and TRBJ2-3; 14 positions match TRBD2. V trimming: 5 bases; J trimming: 2 bases; junction bases outside the gene matches: 12. The CDR3 extends over 18 amino acids. Looked up from germline, CDR1 is SQVTM and CDR2 is ANQGSEA. CDR3: CSVPRLAGGDWFTDTQYF. CDR3 bases: TGCAGCGTTCCAAGACTAGCGGGAGGGGATTGGTTCACAGATACGCAGTATTTT.

The chain combines TRBV27 with TRBJ2-2, with TRBD2 matching over 12 bases. Trimming removed 0 bases from V and 5 bases from J; junction bases left unmatched: 4. This CDR3 contains 17 residues. Germline lookup yields CDR1 MNHEY and CDR2 SMNVEV (reference sequence). The CDR3 loop reads CASSLSAGLAGTGELFF. CDR3 DNA sequence: TGTGCCAGCAGTTTATCCGCCGGACTAGCGGGAACCGGGGAGCTGTTTTTT.

This chain links TRBV11-2 with TRBJ2-1, with 9 bases matching TRBD2. The length of the CDR3 is 15 residues. V trimming: 7 bases; J trimming: 4 bases; junction bases outside the gene matches: 8. Germline loops: CDR1 SGHAT, CDR2 FQNNGV. CDR3 DNA sequence: TGTGCCAGCACCCCCGGCGCGGGAGGGTACAATGAGCAGTTCTTC. Translation gives CASTPGAGGYNEQFF.

The genes are TRBV7-2 and TRBJ1-5; possible D gene TRBD1, 6 bases. Trimming cost V 11 bases and J 4 bases, with 12 bases left between them. CDR3 length equals 12 residues. Germline CDR1 reads SGHTA; CDR2 reads FQGNSA. CDR3 coding DNA: TGTGCCTCTGGGACACCTAATCAGCCCCAGCATTTT. It yields the protein CASGTPNQPQHF.

This chain links TRBV5-1 with TRBJ1-2, with 8 nucleotides matching TRBD1. Germline loops: CDR1 SGHRS, CDR2 YFSETQ. The CDR3 extends over 14 amino acids. V lost 2 bases, J lost 4 bases, and 4 bases stayed unmatched. The CDR3 region is CASSFAGGIYGYTF. CDR3 coding DNA: TGCGCCAGCAGCTTCGCAGGGGGCATCTATGGCTACACCTTC. The full variable domain, with the rest looked up from reference TRBV5-1 and TRBJ1-2, is KAGVTQTPRYLIKTRGQQVTLSCSPISGHRSVSWYQQTPGQGLQFLFEYFSETQRNKGNFPGRFSGRQFSNSRSEMNVSTLELGDSALYLCASSFAGGIYGYTFGSGTRLTVV.

CDR3 DNA sequence: TGTGCCAGCAGCCAAGACCGGACAGGGAATGGCTACACCTTC. It is translated as CASSQDRTGNGYTF. V is TRBV4-2 and J is TRBJ1-2; 8 bases are a match to TRBD1. V dropped 0 bases and J dropped 6; count of bases not matched to a gene: 3. Germline V CDR1 and CDR2: LGHNA, YNFKEQ. The CDR3 totals 14 residues.

The chain employs TRBV5-1 and TRBJ1-3; 10 nucleotides align to TRBD1. The CDR3 loop spans 16 amino acids. V shed 4 bases, J shed 3 bases, and the junction held 7 bases outside the gene matches. Germline V lookup: CDR1 SGHRS, CDR2 YFSETQ. The DNA of the CDR3 is TGCGCCAGCAGCCCGGACGGGACAGGGGTTGGAAACACCATATATTTT. Protein sequence: CASSPDGTGVGNTIYF.

The chain's CDR3 is CASSPTPGMNYEQYF. The CDR3 DNA sequence: TGTGCCAGCAGTCCGACTCCCGGAATGAACTACGAGCAGTACTTC. The V call is TRBV27, the J call TRBJ2-7; D remains ambiguous. Germline V CDR1 and CDR2: MNHEY, SMNVEV (reference sequence). The CDR3 runs to 15 residues. The germline V and J ends were trimmed by 5 bases and 3 bases, with 17 bases remaining between them.

This rearrangement joins TRBV6-6 to TRBJ2-7; 10 bases match TRBD1. Germline CDR1 reads MNHNY; CDR2 reads SVGAGI (reference sequence). The CDR3 consists of 13 residues. V trimming: 8 bases; J trimming: 3 bases; junction bases outside the gene matches: 4. This chain's CDR3 is CASGTGESYEQYF. The CDR3 coding sequence is TGTGCCAGCGGGACAGGGGAAAGCTACGAGCAGTACTTC.

The chain has TRBV27 and TRBJ2-5, with a possible D match to TRBD1 (6 bases). The CDR3 is 19 amino acids. Germline V gene sequence: CDR1 MNHEY, CDR2 SMNVEV (reference sequence). Trimming took off 3 bases at V and 4 bases at J, with 27 bases between the two ends. CDR3 loop: CASSFLTPAHGQIRETQYF. The CDR3 nucleotides are TGTGCCAGCAGTTTCTTGACACCCGCTCACGGACAGATACGAGAGACCCAGTACTTC.

The chain is built from TRBV27 and TRBJ2-5, with 7 bases matching TRBD1. Unmatched junction bases numbered 4, after V lost 6 bases and J lost 3 bases. Per the germline V gene, CDR1 is MNHEY and CDR2 is SMNVEV (reference sequence). The length of the CDR3 is 13 residues. The DNA for the CDR3 is TGTGCCAGCAGACTCGGGACAGAAGAGACCCAGTACTTC. This encodes CASRLGTEETQYF.

The rearrangement joins TRBV12-1 to TRBJ1-2. TRBV12-1 is noted as a pseudogene. There are 16 residues in the CDR3. CDR3 nucleotides: TGTGCCAGCAGCTTTTTTGGGTCCGGGGGGGGCTATGGCTACACCTTC. This sequence encodes CASSFFGSGGGYGYTF.

This sequence joins TRBV7-8 and TRBJ2-7, with 10 bases aligning to TRBD1. V shed 4 bases and J 2 bases; nucleotides not matched to a gene: 2. Germline V gene lookup returns CDR1 SGHVS and CDR2 FQNEAQ. CDR3 length equals 14 residues. CDR3 nucleotide sequence: TGTGCCAGCAGCTCCGGGACAGGGGCCTACGAGCAGTACTTC. It translates to CASSSGTGAYEQYF.

The chain is built from TRBV5-8 and TRBJ2-7; D is possibly TRBD2 (5 bases). This CDR3 has 11 amino acids. Germline assignment: CDR1 SGHTS and CDR2 YDEGEE. Trimming removed 5 bases at V and 6 bases at J, with 9 bases between. CDR3 protein: CASRRAAEQYF. The CDR3 nucleotides read TGTGCCAGCAGGCGGGCGGCCGAGCAGTACTTC. Looking up the rest from reference TRBV5-8 and TRBJ2-7 gives the full variable domain: EAGVTQSPTHLIKTRGQQATLRCSPISGHTSVYWYQQALGLGLQFLLWYDEGEERNRGNFPPRFSGRQFPNYSSELNVNALELEDSALYLCASRRAAEQYFGPGTRLTVT.

The gene calls are TRBV6-5 and TRBJ2-7; no clear D gene. This CDR3 region has 14 residues. Germline assignment: CDR1 MNHEY and CDR2 SVGAGI. V shed 0 bases and J shed 0 bases, with 6 bases lying between them. In DNA, the CDR3 is TGTGCCAGCAGTTACTCGCCCAGCTCCTACGAGCAGTACTTC. This translates into CASSYSPSSYEQYF.

This clone was seen once. The chain employs TRBV29-1 and TRBJ2-7; tentatively, D is TRBD1 (6 bases). Per the germline V gene, CDR1 is SQVTM and CDR2 is ANQGSEA. V dropped 6 bases and J dropped 0 bases, with 15 bases sitting between them. The CDR3 covers 14 residues. The CDR3 here is CSVAGVGGSYEQYF. As DNA, the CDR3 is TGCAGCGTAGCAGGGGTAGGTGGCTCCTACGAGCAGTACTTC.

The chain has TRBV2 and TRBJ2-7; 9 bases align to TRBD2. The CDR3 is 15 residues long. V trimming: 5 bases; J trimming: 0 bases; junction bases outside the gene matches: 5. The germline V gene encodes CDR1 SNHLY and CDR2 FYNNEI. CDR3 protein: CASSQNSGSSYEQYF. The DNA of the CDR3 is TGTGCCAGCAGTCAAAATAGCGGGAGCTCCTACGAGCAGTACTTC.

In its sample, this clone was seen once. The chain recombines TRBV25-1 with TRBJ2-7; 8 bases line up with TRBD1. V dropped 2 bases and J dropped 0; count of bases not matched to a gene: 3. This CDR3 region has 15 residues. CDR1 and CDR2 (germline): MGHDK, SYGVNS. Here the CDR3 reads CASSEAGQASYEQYF. The CDR3 DNA reads as TGTGCCAGCAGTGAAGCGGGACAGGCCTCCTACGAGCAGTACTTC.

The chain combines TRBV6-6 with TRBJ1-1; TRBD1 is a possible D gene (6 bases). The germline V gene has CDR1 MNHNY and CDR2 SVGAGI (reference sequence). This CDR3 spans 16 amino acids. V was trimmed by 5 bases and J by 5 bases, leaving 21 bases between them. The CDR3 nucleotides are TGTGCCAGCAGTCCTCGGGGGGGCGCGAGTGGTACTGAAGCTTTCTTT. Translation gives CASSPRGGASGTEAFF.

This sequence joins TRBV6-1 and TRBJ1-3; D not resolved. V shed 3 bases and J shed 2 bases, with 14 bases lying between them. In germline, CDR1 is MNHNS, CDR2 SASEGT. This CDR3 spans 16 amino acids. CDR3 sequence reads: CASSEPGGYAGNTIYF. In DNA form, the CDR3 reads TGTGCCAGCAGTGAGCCCGGAGGGTATGCTGGAAACACCATATATTTT.

CDR3 loop: CASRQGQATTYEQYF. The CDR3 DNA reads TGTGCCAGCAGACAAGGACAGGCAACCACCTACGAGCAGTACTTC. The chain is built from TRBV27 and TRBJ2-7; 7 bases align to TRBD1. The CDR3 runs to 15 residues. The germline CDR1 and CDR2 sequences are MNHEY and SMNVEV (reference sequence). J gave up 2 bases and V 6 bases, and 10 bases lay outside the gene matches.